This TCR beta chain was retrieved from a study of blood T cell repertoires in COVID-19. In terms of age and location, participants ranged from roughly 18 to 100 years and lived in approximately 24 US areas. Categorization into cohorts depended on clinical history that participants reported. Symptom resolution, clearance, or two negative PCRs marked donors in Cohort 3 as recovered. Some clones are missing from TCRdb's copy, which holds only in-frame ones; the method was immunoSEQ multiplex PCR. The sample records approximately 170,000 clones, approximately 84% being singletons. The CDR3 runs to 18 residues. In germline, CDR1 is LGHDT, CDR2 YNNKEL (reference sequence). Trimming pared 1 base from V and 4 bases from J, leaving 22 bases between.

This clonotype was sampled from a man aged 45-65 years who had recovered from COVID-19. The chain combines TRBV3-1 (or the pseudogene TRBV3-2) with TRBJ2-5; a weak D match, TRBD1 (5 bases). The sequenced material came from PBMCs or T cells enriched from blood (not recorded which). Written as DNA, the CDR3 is TGTGCCAGCAGCCAAGTCGGAGCCCTGGGGCAGGGCAGAGAGACCCAGTACTTC. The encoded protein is CASSQVGALGQGRETQYF.